These 12 T cell receptor beta chains were all obtained from the same sample, sequenced in a study of human T cells and chemical hapten exposure. Time point defined: patch test 1, 2 weeks after DPC sensitization. As for treatment: therapeutic diphenylcyclopropenone sensitization with weekly scalp DPC. Each CDR3 protein is one row after TCRdb ran MiXCR on the RACE reads. The sample has fewer than 150,000 distinct CDR3 sequences; roughly an eighth are singletons. The specimen was whole blood, collected in connection with sensitization to the hapten diphenylcyclopropenone (DPC). The receptor source for this set is a man younger than 35 with alopecia areata. Some clones in this sample may be carry-over from other donors' samples.

The chain links TRBV4-3 to TRBJ1-6; a possible D gene is TRBD1 (6 bases). There are 15 residues in the CDR3. V was pared by 0 bases and J by 11 bases, with 14 bases between. CDR1 is LGHNA and CDR2 is YSLEER in the germline V gene. CDR3 in amino acids: CASSQDFGGPPPLHF. CDR3 DNA sequence: TGCGCCAGCAGCCAAGATTTCGGGGGGCCTCCACCCCTCCACTTT.

The chain links TRBV20-1 to TRBJ2-7; 9 nucleotides align to TRBD1. Germline V gene lookup returns CDR1 DFQATT and CDR2 SNEGSKA (reference sequence). CDR3 length equals 13 residues. V lost 6 bases, J lost 2 bases, and 5 bases stayed unmatched. CDR3 nucleotides: TGCAGTGCGTCAGGGACAGGGCCCTACGAGCAGTACTTC. This encodes CSASGTGPYEQYF.

V and J are TRBV5-6 and TRBJ2-1; a weak D match, TRBD2 (5 bases). The CDR3 spans 15 residues. Trimming removed 2 bases from V and 2 bases from J, with 11 bases in between. Per the germline V gene, CDR1 is SGHDT and CDR2 is YYEEEE. CDR3 bases: TGTGCCAGCAGCTTTGGACTGGACCCCTACAATGAGCAGTTCTTC. Translation: CASSFGLDPYNEQFF.

This clonotype was counted only a few times. The chain couples TRBV7-2 to TRBJ2-3; 10 positions agree with TRBD2. Germline V gene lookup returns CDR1 SGHTA and CDR2 FQGNSA. CDR3 size: 15 residues. V shed 2 bases, J shed 5 bases, and the junction held 4 bases outside the gene matches. The chain's CDR3 is CASSLQRGGGDTQYF. The CDR3 DNA reads TGTGCCAGCAGCTTACAGCGGGGGGGCGGAGATACGCAGTATTTT.

The chain joins TRBV27 to TRBJ2-1; possibly TRBD2 for D (5 bases). This CDR3 has 15 amino acids. V was pared by 5 bases and J by 4 bases, with 15 bases between. Germline assignment: CDR1 MNHEY and CDR2 SMNVEV (reference sequence). CDR3 loop: CASSPGGLWYNEQFF. Written as DNA, the CDR3 is TGTGCCAGCAGTCCTGGCGGGCTTTGGTACAATGAGCAGTTCTTC.

This clonotype was picked up many times. V and J are TRBV6-5 and TRBJ1-1; D might be TRBD1 (5 bases). Germline V lookup: CDR1 MNHEY, CDR2 SVGAGI. CDR3 length: 15 amino acids. V was pared by 7 bases and J by 4 bases, with 19 bases between. The CDR3 is CASKRTRVLFTEAFF. The CDR3 nucleotides read TGTGCCAGCAAGAGAACCAGGGTATTGTTCACTGAAGCTTTCTTT.

This clonotype turned up a few times. The rearrangement joins TRBV10-3 to TRBJ2-7; maybe TRBD2 (6 bases). Germline V gene sequence: CDR1 ENHRY, CDR2 SYGVKD. CDR3 length equals 15 residues. Trimming stripped 3 bases from V and 4 bases from J, with 16 bases between. CDR3 residues: CAISEGEVGSYEQYF. For the CDR3, the DNA is TGTGCCATCAGTGAAGGGGAGGTAGGGAGTTACGAGCAGTACTTC.

About this clonotype: A read error is possible here, since a much larger clone lies one base away. It is unclear where the CDR3 begins or ends on the DNA, so no DNA is shown, and the CDR3 is as TCRdb lists it. This chain links TRBV21-1 with TRBJ2-7; the table's D call, TRBD2, was not checked against the DNA. TRBV21-1 is a pseudogene segment. Both ends counted, the CDR3 spans 16 residues. Here the CDR3 reads CASSSESGRYSCEQYV.

This chain uses TRBV27 with TRBJ1-1, with D possibly being TRBD1 (6 bases). CDR1 and CDR2 from the germline V gene are MNHEY and SMNVEV (reference sequence). This CDR3 comprises 14 residues. V gave up 5 bases and J gave up 1 base, with 11 bases separating them. The CDR3 coding sequence is TGTGCCAGCAGTACACCGGGACAGAACACTGAAGCTTTCTTT. Protein product: CASSTPGQNTEAFF.

This clonotype appeared a single time. This chain connects TRBV27 to TRBJ2-1; 9 bases match TRBD1. Germline CDR1 MNHEY, CDR2 SMNVEV (reference sequence). The CDR3 is 16 residues long. Trimming cost V 5 bases and J 4 bases; bases outside gene matches: 9. CDR3 bases: TGTGCCAGCAGTAGAGAAACCGGGACAGGGTACAATGAGCAGTTCTTC. As protein: CASSRETGTGYNEQFF.

This clonotype was seen repeatedly, ten times or more. The chain couples TRBV15 to TRBJ1-5; no definite D call. Per the germline V gene, CDR1 is LNHNV and CDR2 is YYDKDF (reference sequence). The CDR3 runs 14 residues. V was pared by 4 bases and J by 0 bases, with 7 bases between. CDR3 sequence reads: CATSMSNSNQPQHF. DNA of the CDR3: TGTGCCACCAGCATGAGCAATAGCAATCAGCCCCAGCATTTT.

The rearrangement uses TRBV12-3 or TRBV12-4 and TRBJ1-6, with D uncertain. Trimming cost V 7 bases and J 10 bases, with 17 bases left between them. The CDR3 loop spans 14 amino acids. CDR3 nucleotide sequence: TGTGCCAGCACCGTACTGCCGAGGACCTCACCCCTCCACTTT. Amino acids: CASTVLPRTSPLHF.